The clone carrying this T cell receptor (beta chain) was seen at least ten times. Its matching antigen is unknown. This record comes from a study of neurological immune-mediated disorders. This CDR3 comprises 14 residues. Trimming left V 9 bases short and J 1 base short, with 13 bases between. By 5'RACE with 10-nucleotide random UMIs, the cDNA was made. TCRdb ran MiXCR on the 5' RACE reads and lists one entry per CDR3 protein. This table has fewer than 90,000 distinct CDR3 sequences, less than 5.5% appearing once. Study results and limitations: TCR-beta repertoires seemed private in all groups, with no expanded CDR3 amino acid sequences shared.

Sequenced material: PBMCs. The genes are TRBV12-3 or TRBV12-4 and TRBJ1-5; D is unresolved. This receptor was identified in a man younger than 30 with multiple sclerosis. In DNA, the CDR3 is TGTGCCAGTGGGAGTTGGGGAAGCAATCAGCCCCAGCATTTT. Encoded protein: CASGSWGSNQPQHF.